These T cell receptor beta chains were read from a single sample in a study of T-cell reconstitution after alpha-beta-depleted transplantation in children. TCRdb passed the PCR reads through MiXCR, listing each CDR3 protein once. The sample has approximately 420,000 distinct CDR3 sequences; 9.5% to 13% are singletons. This specimen consisted of PBMCs from the stem cell graft donor, obtained from the stem cell graft. These receptors were obtained from a human donor who donated a stem cell graft to a child with acute myeloid leukemia. Both conserved end residues are part of each CDR3. The D gene is left open where the match is weak. Rows may omit the clone size; those that give it use once, few, many or a size class.

TRBJ1-2	-	-	TRBV7-9	TGTGCCAGCAGCTTAGAGCCTATTGAGGGCTACACCTTC	CASSLEPIEGYTF
TRBJ1-2	TRBD1	few	TRBV7-2	TGTGCCAGCAGCGGAGGGGGCAAGTCGGGTGGCTACACCTTC	CASSGGGKSGGYTF
TRBJ2-2	-	few	TRBV13	TGTGCCAGCAGCTCCGACAGGACGGAACACCTCGGGGAGCTGTTTTTT	CASSSDRTEHLGELFF
TRBJ2-7	-	few	TRBV7-2	TGTGCCAGCAGCTTCGGGGTCTCCTACGAGCAGTACTTC	CASSFGVSYEQYF
TRBJ1-1	-	-	TRBV20-1	TGCAGTGCTAGAGGCGGAGGGACAAACACTGAAGCTTTCTTT	CSARGGGTNTEAFF
TRBJ1-3	-	-	TRBV29-1	TGCAGCGTTGCCCAGGCAATAGGAAACACCATATATTTT	CSVAQAIGNTIYF
TRBJ1-1	-	few	TRBV7-2	TGTGCCAGCAGCCGGGACGGTGAAGCTTTCTTT	CASSRDGEAFF
TRBJ2-5	TRBD2	-	TRBV6-1	TGTGCCAGCACCCCTATAGCGGGAGTTATGAAGACCCAGTACTTC	CASTPIAGVMKTQYF
TRBJ2-1	TRBD2	few	TRBV7-9	TGTGCCAGCAGCCAGGTAGCGGGAGGGCGTGGCAATGAGCAGTTCTTC	CASSQVAGGRGNEQFF
TRBJ2-1	TRBD2	-	TRBV20-1	TGCAGTGCTAGTTCTCCCGGGGGGAATCTCAATGAGCAGTTCTTC	CSASSPGGNLNEQFF
TRBJ2-1	TRBD2	few	TRBV7-2	TGTGCCAGCAGCCCCCTCTCCAGCGGGAAGGCATACAATGAGCAGTTCTTC	CASSPLSSGKAYNEQFF
TRBJ1-1	-	many	TRBV5-1	TGCGCCAGCAGCTTAAACCAGGGGAACACTGAAGCTTTCTTT	CASSLNQGNTEAFF
TRBJ2-5	-	few	TRBV5-6	TGTGCCAGCAGCCGGGATCAATCGCCGGAGACCCAGTACTTC	CASSRDQSPETQYF
TRBJ2-3	TRBD1	many	TRBV15	TGTGCCACCAGCTCAACCGGGACAGGGGCCCCAGATACGCAGTATTTT	CATSSTGTGAPDTQYF
TRBJ1-1	TRBD1	many	TRBV27	TGTGCCAGCATGCGGGACAGGGCGTATGGTGAAGCTTTCTTT	CASMRDRAYGEAFF
TRBJ1-4	-	-	TRBV5-1	TGCGCCAGCAGCTTGGTACCAGATCAGGGGGAAAAACTGTTTTTT	CASSLVPDQGEKLFF
TRBJ2-2	TRBD1	-	TRBV3-1	TGTGCCAGCAGCCACCAATCCGGGACAGTAACAGGGGAGCTGTTTTTT	CASSHQSGTVTGELFF
TRBJ2-1	-	few	TRBV5-1	TGCGCCAGCAGCTCCGGAGGGGTAAATGAGCAGTTCTTC	CASSSGGVNEQFF
TRBJ1-4	-	few	TRBV20-1	TGCAGTGCGAAACAGGGACTTAATGAAAAACTGTTTTTT	CSAKQGLNEKLFF
TRBJ1-2	TRBD1	few	TRBV5-1	TGCGCCAGCAGCTGGACCGATTCAGGGGGCTATGGCTACACCTTC	CASSWTDSGGYGYTF
TRBJ2-5	-	-	TRBV5-5	TGTGCCAGCAGCAATTTGGGGATGGAGACCCAGTACTTC	CASSNLGMETQYF
TRBJ2-7	TRBD2	-	TRBV27	TGTGCCACCGCCCCGGGTCCTAGCGGGAGTTACGAGCAGTACTTC	CATAPGPSGSYEQYF
TRBJ2-3	-	-	TRBV20-1	TGCAGTGCTAGAGGCGTTAGCGGTAGCACAGATACGCAGTATTTT	CSARGVSGSTDTQYF
TRBJ1-1	-	few	TRBV7-6	TGTGCCAGCATCGCGGGTGGATATAACACTGAAGCTTTCTTT	CASIAGGYNTEAFF
TRBJ2-7	-	-	TRBV7-2	TGTGCCAGCAGCTTAGGCCCAGGAGACACTTACGAGCAGTACTTC	CASSLGPGDTYEQYF
TRBJ2-1	-	-	TRBV10-3	TGTGCCATCAGTGCAGGGGACAATGAGCAGTTCTTC	CAISAGDNEQFF
TRBJ1-4	TRBD1	-	TRBV18	TGTGCCAGCTCACCGCGATCTCCAGGGGGCTCTAATGAAAAACTGTTTTTT	CASSPRSPGGSNEKLFF
TRBJ2-1	TRBD2	-	TRBV9	TGTGCCAGCAGCGTAGGGTGGGCTAGCGGGAGGGCCGTTGAGCAGTTCTTC	CASSVGWASGRAVEQFF
TRBJ2-1	-	-	TRBV11-2	TGTGCCAGCAGCTTAGATTTGGGGGTCGGCGTTCGGGAAAAGCTGAACAAATACAATGAGCAGTTCTTC	CASSLDLGVGVREKLNKYNEQFF
TRBJ2-2	-	-	TRBV5-1	TGCGCCAGCAGCCCGCAGCTGTCAATTACGAACACCGGGGAGCTGTTTTTT	CASSPQLSITNTGELFF
TRBJ2-2	TRBD1	-	TRBV7-2	TGTGCCAGCAGCATTCCGACAGGGGGGCGGCCCGGGGAGCTGTTTTTT	CASSIPTGGRPGELFF
TRBJ2-5	TRBD1	-	TRBV19	TGTGCCAGTAGTATTGGACAGGGAGGTCGCCAAGAGACCCAGTACTTC	CASSIGQGGRQETQYF
TRBJ2-7	-	many	TRBV21-1	TGTGCCAGCAGCAAATCCCGGGAGACTAGCGGACACGAGCAGTACTTC	CASSKSRETSGHEQYF
TRBJ2-7	-	-	TRBV2	TGTGCCAGCAGTGTTATGAACGAGCAGTACTTC	CASSVMNEQYF
TRBJ1-2	-	many	TRBV5-1	TGCGCCAGCAGCTTGCTAGGGAGCTATGGCTACACCTTC	CASSLLGSYGYTF
TRBJ1-2	-	-	TRBV20-1	TGCAGTGCTCCGGACGTTAACTATGGCTACACCTTC	CSAPDVNYGYTF
TRBJ2-2	TRBD1	few	TRBV12-3/TRBV12-4	TGTGCCAGCACCTTGGGGACAGGGGGAGCCGGGGAGCTGTTTTTT	CASTLGTGGAGELFF
TRBJ2-7	-	-	TRBV7-9	TGTGCCAGCAGCTTAAGTGGACAGAAAACCTACGAGCAGTACTTC	CASSLSGQKTYEQYF
TRBJ2-3	-	-	TRBV19	TGTGCCAGTAGTATAGAGCCAGGGAGCACAGATACGCAGTATTTT	CASSIEPGSTDTQYF
TRBJ2-1	-	-	TRBV7-9	TGTGCCAGCAGCTTAGAGGGCGGAATCTACAATGAGCAGTTCTTC	CASSLEGGIYNEQFF
TRBJ2-7	-	few	TRBV5-6	TGTGCCAGCAGCTTCTCCCAGCGAGATGAGCAGTACTTC	CASSFSQRDEQYF
TRBJ2-3	TRBD2	many	TRBV6-5	TGTGCCAGCAGTTACGCGGGGGGGGCCCCAGATACGCAGTATTTT	CASSYAGGAPDTQYF
TRBJ2-3	-	-	TRBV20-1	TGCAGTACCTACCGGGGCGCCGGGAGAGGAGATACGCAGTATTTT	CSTYRGAGRGDTQYF
TRBJ2-2	-	few	TRBV29-1	TGCAGCGTTGAAGTTCCCCACGGGGAGCTGTTTTTT	CSVEVPHGELFF
TRBJ1-1	-	-	TRBV9	TGTGCCAGCAGCGCCGGACATGGGATCACTGAAGCTTTCTTT	CASSAGHGITEAFF
TRBJ1-3	-	-	TRBV18	TGTGCCAGCTCACCATCGAAAGGGAGCGTTTCGAACACCATATATTTT	CASSPSKGSVSNTIYF
TRBJ2-5	-	few	TRBV10-3	TGTGCCATCAGTGGGACCGGAGCAGGGGAGACCCAGTACTTC	CAISGTGAGETQYF
TRBJ2-2	TRBD2	-	TRBV5-1	TGCGCCAGCAGCTTTAGACTAGCGGGGACCTACACCGGGGAGCTGTTTTTT	CASSFRLAGTYTGELFF
TRBJ2-3	-	-	TRBV9	TGTGCCAGCAGCGGTCTAGCTCGAACCACAGATACGCAGTATTTT	CASSGLARTTDTQYF
TRBJ1-5	-	few	TRBV30	TGTGCCTGGAGTCAACAGGGTAATCAGCCCCAGCATTTT	CAWSQQGNQPQHF
TRBJ2-7	TRBD2	many	TRBV9	TGTGCCAGCAGCGTAGACCACACTAGCGGGGTTCGGAACGAGCAGTACTTC	CASSVDHTSGVRNEQYF
TRBJ2-1	TRBD2	few	TRBV20-1	TGCAGTGCAGAAGGGACTAGCGGGAGTCGGGAGCAGTTCTTC	CSAEGTSGSREQFF
TRBJ1-2	TRBD1	few	TRBV29-1	TGCAGCGTTGGGACCGGGACAGGGGCTTATGGCTACACCTTC	CSVGTGTGAYGYTF
TRBJ2-7	-	-	TRBV3-1	TGTGCCAGCAGCCAAGAGGGGCAGTCCTACGAGCAGCACTTC	CASSQEGQSYEQHF
TRBJ1-1	TRBD1	few	TRBV9	TGTGCCAGCAGCGGACAGGGATTAAGGAACACTGAAGCTTTCTTT	CASSGQGLRNTEAFF
TRBJ1-5	-	few	TRBV5-1	TGCGCCAGCAGCTGTGATCAGCCCCAGCATTTT	CASSCDQPQHF
TRBJ1-2	-	-	TRBV20-1	TGCAGTGCCTCTGCGGGCCAGCTTGTGGGCTACACCTTC	CSASAGQLVGYTF
TRBJ2-1	TRBD2	-	TRBV20-1	TGCAGTGCTAGAGATATCTCCCCTAGCGGGAGTTACAATGAGCAGTTCTTC	CSARDISPSGSYNEQFF
TRBJ2-1	TRBD1	-	TRBV30	TGTGCCTGGGGCCGGACAGGGGGCTACAATGAGCAGTTCTTC	CAWGRTGGYNEQFF